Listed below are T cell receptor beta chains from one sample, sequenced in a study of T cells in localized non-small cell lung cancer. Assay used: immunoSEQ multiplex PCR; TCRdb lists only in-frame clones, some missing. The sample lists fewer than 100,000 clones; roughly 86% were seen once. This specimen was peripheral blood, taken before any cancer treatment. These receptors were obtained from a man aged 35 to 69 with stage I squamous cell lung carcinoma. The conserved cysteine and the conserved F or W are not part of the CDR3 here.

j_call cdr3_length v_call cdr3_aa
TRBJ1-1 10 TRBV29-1 SVSTLNTEAF
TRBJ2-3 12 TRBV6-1 ASRLTGSTDTQY
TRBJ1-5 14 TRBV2 ASSEPRGGPNQPQH
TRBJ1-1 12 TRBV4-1 ASSQDGLNTEAF
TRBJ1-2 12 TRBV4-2 ASSQEGQYYGYT
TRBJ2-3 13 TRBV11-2 ASSSRGAFTDTQY
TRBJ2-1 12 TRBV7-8 ASSLEAGVAEQF
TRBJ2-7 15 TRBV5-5 ASSFFAGTGNAYEQY
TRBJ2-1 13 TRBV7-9 ASSLLRGGYNEQF
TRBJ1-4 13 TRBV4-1 ASSHPGLSNEKLF
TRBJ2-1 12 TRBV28 ASSGRDRGNEQF
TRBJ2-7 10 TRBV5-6 ASSLGLREQY
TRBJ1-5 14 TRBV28 ASSKGGPMSGQPQH
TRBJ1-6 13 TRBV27 ASSLSGSYNSPLH
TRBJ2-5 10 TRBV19 ASRDGGKTQY
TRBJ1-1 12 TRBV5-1 ASSLGGLNTEAF
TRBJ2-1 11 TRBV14 ASSQDWEAEQF
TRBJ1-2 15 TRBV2 ASKTEGTFAGIYGYT
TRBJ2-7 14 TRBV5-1 ASSLGPGQGGYEQY
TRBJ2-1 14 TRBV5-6 ASSPRRTLSDNEQF
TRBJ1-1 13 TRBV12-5 ASGLVQGGVTEAF
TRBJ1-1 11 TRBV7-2 ASSLAEGSEAF
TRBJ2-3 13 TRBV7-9 ASSFTSPELATQY
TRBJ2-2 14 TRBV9 ASSVTSGGATGELF
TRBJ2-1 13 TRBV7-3 ASSFVPSGYNEQF
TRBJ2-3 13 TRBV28 ASSLGGATEDTQY
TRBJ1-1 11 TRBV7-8 ASSLGQNTEAF
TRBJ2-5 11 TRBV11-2 ASSSQGVKTQY
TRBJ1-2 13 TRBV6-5 ASSYSVNGNYGYT
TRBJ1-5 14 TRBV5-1 ASSLGSGMGNQPQH
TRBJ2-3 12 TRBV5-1 ASSLEGPTDTQY
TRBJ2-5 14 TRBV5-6 ASSPWTGLVQETQY